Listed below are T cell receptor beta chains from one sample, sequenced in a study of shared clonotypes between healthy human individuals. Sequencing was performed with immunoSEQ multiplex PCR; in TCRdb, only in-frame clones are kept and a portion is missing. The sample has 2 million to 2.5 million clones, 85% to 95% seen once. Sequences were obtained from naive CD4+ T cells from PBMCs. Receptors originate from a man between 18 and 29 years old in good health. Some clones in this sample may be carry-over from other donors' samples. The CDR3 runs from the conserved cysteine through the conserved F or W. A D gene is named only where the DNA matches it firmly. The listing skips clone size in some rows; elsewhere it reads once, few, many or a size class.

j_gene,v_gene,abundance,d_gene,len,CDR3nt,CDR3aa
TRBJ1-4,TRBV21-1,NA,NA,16,TGTGCCAGCAGCAAAGTCAAGGACATAGGGACTCCAAGACTGTTTTTT,CASSKVKDIGTPRLFF
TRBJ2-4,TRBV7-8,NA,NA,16,TGTGCCAGCAGCTTAGTTCGGGCTGGGGATAGGAACATTCAGTACTTC,CASSLVRAGDRNIQYF
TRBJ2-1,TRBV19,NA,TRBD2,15,TGTGCCAGTAGTACGTGGACTAGCGGGAGTTATGAGCAGTTCTTC,CASSTWTSGSYEQFF
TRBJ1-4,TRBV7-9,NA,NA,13,TGTGCCAGCAGCTTAGTCGTTTATGAGAAACTGTTTTTT,CASSLVVYEKLFF
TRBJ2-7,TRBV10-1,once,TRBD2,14,TGCGCCAGCAGTCCCGGGACTAGCGGCTACGAGCAGTACTTC,CASSPGTSGYEQYF
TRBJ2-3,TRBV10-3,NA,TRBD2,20,TGTGCCATCAGTGAGTCGGCTAGCGGGAGGGTCCCCGATGACACAGATACGCAGTATTTT,CAISESASGRVPDDTDTQYF
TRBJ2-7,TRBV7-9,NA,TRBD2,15,TGTGCCAGCAGCCTAGCGGGAGGGAACTCCTACGAGCAGTACTTC,CASSLAGGNSYEQYF
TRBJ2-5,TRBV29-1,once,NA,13,TGCAGCGTTCGAATAGGTACCGTGGAGACCCAGTACTTC,CSVRIGTVETQYF
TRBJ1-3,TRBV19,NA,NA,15,TGTGCCAGTAGTATTCAGTACCACTCTGGAAACACCATATATTTT,CASSIQYHSGNTIYF
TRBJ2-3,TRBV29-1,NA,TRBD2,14,TGCAGCGCCCGACTAGCGGGAGTCACAGATACGCAGTATTTT,CSARLAGVTDTQYF
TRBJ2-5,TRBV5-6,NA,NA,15,TGTGCCAGCAGCCATGGGGCGGGGTACCAAGAGACCCAGTACTTC,CASSHGAGYQETQYF
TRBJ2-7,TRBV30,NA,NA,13,TGTGCCTGGAGTGAGGGCAGGGGAACCGAGCAGTACTTC,CAWSEGRGTEQYF
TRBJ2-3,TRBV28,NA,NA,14,TGTGCCAGCAGTTTTTCGGGGAGACCGGATACGCAGTATTTT,CASSFSGRPDTQYF
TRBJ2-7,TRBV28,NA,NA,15,TGTGCCAGCAGTTTAAAGGGGCCCCCCTCCTACGAGCAGTACTTC,CASSLKGPPSYEQYF
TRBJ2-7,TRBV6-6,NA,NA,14,TGTGCCAGCGCGACGGGGCGGACAACCTACGAGCAGTACTTC,CASATGRTTYEQYF
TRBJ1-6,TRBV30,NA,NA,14,TGTGCCGGCTCTCGGACAGCGTATAATTCACCCCTCCACTTT,CAGSRTAYNSPLHF
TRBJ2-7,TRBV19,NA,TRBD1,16,TGTGCCAGCGCAAACGATAGAGAGACAGGGCCCTACGAGCAGTACTTC,CASANDRETGPYEQYF
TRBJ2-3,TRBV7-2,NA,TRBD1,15,TGTGCCAGCAGACCAGGGGGCCTAAGCACAGATACGCAGTATTTT,CASRPGGLSTDTQYF
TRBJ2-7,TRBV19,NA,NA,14,TGTGCCAGTAGTTCCCTCGGGGGGCACAACGAGCAGTACTTC,CASSSLGGHNEQYF